This T cell receptor beta chain was documented in a study of T cell responses to AZD1222 COVID-19 vaccine. The V and J ends lost 5 bases and 0 bases, in that order; junction bases with no gene match: 3. The CDR3 runs 15 residues. CDR1 and CDR2 (germline): LNHDA, SQIVND (reference sequence). Worth noting for this clone: Antigen specificity is unknown.

Some clones are missing from TCRdb's copy, which holds only in-frame ones; the method was immunoSEQ multiplex PCR. The sample yields 140,000 to 150,000 clones, over 90% seen once. Findings and caveats of the study: An increase in Spike-specific TCR breadth and depth was observed after two AZD1222 doses.

This chain uses TRBV19 with TRBJ2-2; 7 positions match TRBD2. The clonotype comes from an adult in good health. This material consisted of peripheral blood, taken on day 0 of AZD1222 vaccination. CDR3 amino acids: CASSGGLSNTGELFF. The CDR3 coding sequence is TGTGCCAGTAGTGGGGGACTATCGAACACCGGGGAGCTGTTTTTT.